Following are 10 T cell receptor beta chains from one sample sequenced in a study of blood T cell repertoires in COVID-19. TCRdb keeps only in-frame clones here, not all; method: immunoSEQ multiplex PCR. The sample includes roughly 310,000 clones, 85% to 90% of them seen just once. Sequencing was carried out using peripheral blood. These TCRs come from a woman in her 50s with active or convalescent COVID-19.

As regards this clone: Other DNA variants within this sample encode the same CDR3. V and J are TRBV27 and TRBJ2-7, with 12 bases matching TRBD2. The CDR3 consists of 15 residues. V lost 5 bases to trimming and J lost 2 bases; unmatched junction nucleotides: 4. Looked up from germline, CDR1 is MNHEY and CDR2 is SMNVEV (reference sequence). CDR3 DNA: TGTGCCAGCAGTCCCCTAGCGGGAGGGCCCTACGAGCAGTACTTC. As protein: CASSPLAGGPYEQYF.

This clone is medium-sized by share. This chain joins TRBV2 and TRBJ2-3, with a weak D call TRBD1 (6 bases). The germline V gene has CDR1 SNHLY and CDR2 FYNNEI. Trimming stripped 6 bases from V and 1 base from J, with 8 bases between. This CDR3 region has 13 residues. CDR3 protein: CASSNRGTDTQYF. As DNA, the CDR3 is TGTGCCAGCAGCAACAGGGGCACAGATACGCAGTATTTT.

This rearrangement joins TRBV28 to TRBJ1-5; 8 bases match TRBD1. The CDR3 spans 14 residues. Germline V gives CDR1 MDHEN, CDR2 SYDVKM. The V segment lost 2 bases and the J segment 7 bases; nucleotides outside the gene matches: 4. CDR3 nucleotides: TGTGCCAGCAGTTTAGACAGGGGACGCCAGCCCCAGCATTTT. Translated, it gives CASSLDRGRQPQHF.

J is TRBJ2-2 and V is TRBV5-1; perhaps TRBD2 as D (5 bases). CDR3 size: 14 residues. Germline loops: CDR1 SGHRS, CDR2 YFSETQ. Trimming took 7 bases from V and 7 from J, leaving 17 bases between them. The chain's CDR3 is CASSTSPGSGELFF. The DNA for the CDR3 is TGCGCCAGCTCCACCTCACCGGGGAGCGGGGAGCTGTTTTTT.

In nucleotides, the CDR3 is TGTGCCAGCAGAGACGGGACTCCGAACACCGGGGAGCTGTTTTTT. Protein sequence: CASRDGTPNTGELFF. The chain couples TRBV27 to TRBJ2-2, with D possibly TRBD2 on 6 matching bases. Trimming pared 6 bases from V and 0 bases from J, leaving 11 bases between. The CDR3 loop spans 15 amino acids. CDR1 is MNHEY, CDR2 SMNVEV, per germline (reference sequence).

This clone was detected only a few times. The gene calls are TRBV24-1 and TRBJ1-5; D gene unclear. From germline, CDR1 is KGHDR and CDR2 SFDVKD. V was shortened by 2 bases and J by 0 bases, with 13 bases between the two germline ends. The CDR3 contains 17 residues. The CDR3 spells CATSDSSAGYSNQPQHF. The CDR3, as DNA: TGTGCCACCAGTGATTCCTCAGCGGGTTATAGCAATCAGCCCCAGCATTTT.

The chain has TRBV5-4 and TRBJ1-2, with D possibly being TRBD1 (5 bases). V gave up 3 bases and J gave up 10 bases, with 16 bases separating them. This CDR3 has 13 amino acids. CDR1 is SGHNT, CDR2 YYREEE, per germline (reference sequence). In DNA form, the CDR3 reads TGTGCCAGCAGCTCTGACAGTTTAAAAGACTACACCTTC. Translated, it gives CASSSDSLKDYTF.

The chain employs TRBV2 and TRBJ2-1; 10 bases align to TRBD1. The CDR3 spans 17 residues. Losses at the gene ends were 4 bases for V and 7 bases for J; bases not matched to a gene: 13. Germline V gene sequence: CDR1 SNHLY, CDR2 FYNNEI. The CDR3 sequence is CASSGTLWTGGMNEQFF. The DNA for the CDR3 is TGTGCCAGCAGTGGCACCCTCTGGACAGGGGGAATGAATGAGCAGTTCTTC.

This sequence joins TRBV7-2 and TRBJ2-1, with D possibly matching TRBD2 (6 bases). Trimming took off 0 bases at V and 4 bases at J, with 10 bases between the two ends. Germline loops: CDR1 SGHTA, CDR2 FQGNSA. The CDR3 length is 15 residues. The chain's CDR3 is CASSLARETYNEQFF. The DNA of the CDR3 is TGTGCCAGCAGCTTAGCTCGGGAGACGTACAATGAGCAGTTCTTC.

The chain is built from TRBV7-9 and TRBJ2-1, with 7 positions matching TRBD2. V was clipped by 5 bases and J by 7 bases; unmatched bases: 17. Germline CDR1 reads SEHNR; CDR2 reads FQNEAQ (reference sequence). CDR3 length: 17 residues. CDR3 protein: CASSPIGIWGTINEQFF. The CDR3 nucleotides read TGTGCCAGCAGCCCTATAGGGATTTGGGGGACTATAAATGAGCAGTTCTTC. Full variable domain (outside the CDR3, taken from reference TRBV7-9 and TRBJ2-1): DTGVSQNPRHKITKRGQNVTFRCDPISEHNRLYWYRQTLGQGPEFLTYFQNEAQLEKSRLLSDRFSAERPKGSFSTLEIQRTEQGDSAMYLCASSPIGIWGTINEQFFGPGTRLTVL.